What follows is one TCR beta chain and its context. The target antigen is unknown. This record comes from a study of beta chain features in type 1 diabetes. Notes on the study in general: Type 1 diabetes patients had fewer VDJ junction insertions and more deletions.

This CDR3 contains 17 residues. After removal of 3 bases from V and 4 bases from J, the junction contained 7 bases not matched to a gene. Germline V gene data show CDR1 as MGHDK and CDR2 as SYGVNS. All of the isolated RNA was reverse transcribed, so expressed TCRB transcripts were sequenced. Measured with immunoSEQ multiplex PCR; TCRdb has only the in-frame clones, and not every one. This repertoire shows nearly 250,000 clones, under 70% found once; its top ten account for around 0.057%. The origin of this receptor is a man aged 30 to 45 in good health. The sequenced sample consisted of naive CD4+ T cells from blood. The chain couples TRBV25-1 to TRBJ2-5, with 14 nucleotides matching TRBD2. The CDR3 region is CASSDHPGTSGRETQYF. CDR3 in DNA: TGTGCCAGCAGTGATCATCCTGGGACTAGCGGGAGAGAGACCCAGTACTTC.